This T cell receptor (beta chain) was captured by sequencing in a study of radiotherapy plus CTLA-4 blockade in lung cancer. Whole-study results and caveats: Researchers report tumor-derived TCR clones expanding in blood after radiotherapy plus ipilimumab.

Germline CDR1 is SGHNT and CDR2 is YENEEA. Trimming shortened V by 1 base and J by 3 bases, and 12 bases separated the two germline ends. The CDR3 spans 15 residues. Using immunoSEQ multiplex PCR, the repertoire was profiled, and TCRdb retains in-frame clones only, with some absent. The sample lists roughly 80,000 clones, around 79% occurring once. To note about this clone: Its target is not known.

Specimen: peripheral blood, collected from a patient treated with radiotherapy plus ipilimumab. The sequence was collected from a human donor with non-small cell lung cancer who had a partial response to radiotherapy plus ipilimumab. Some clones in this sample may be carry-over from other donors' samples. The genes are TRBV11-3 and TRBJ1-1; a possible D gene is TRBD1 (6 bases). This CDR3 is CASSLVGGRDTEAFF. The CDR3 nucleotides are TGTGCCAGCAGCTTAGTGGGGGGGCGCGACACTGAAGCTTTCTTT.